Given below is one T cell receptor (beta chain) in context. Its matching antigen is unknown. Germline V gene data show CDR1 as SGDLS and CDR2 as YYNGEE. The CDR3 spans 15 residues. Trimming took 0 bases from V and 8 from J, leaving 12 bases between them. These data are taken from a study of OX40 agonist ivuxolimab in advanced cancers. Study context: With ivuxolimab, an agonistic anti-OX40 (CD134) antibody, patients were treated. Dose-escalation patients' cancers were hepatocellular carcinoma, melanoma, renal cell or head and neck cancer. Checkpoint inhibitors had been given previously to under 50% of patients.

Sequencing was performed with immunoSEQ multiplex PCR; in TCRdb, only in-frame clones are kept and a portion is missing. The sample yields tens of thousands of clones, almost 85% seen once. Study-wide results and limits: CD4+ and CD8+ T cells in blood underwent clonal expansion by week 6 at 0.1 to 3.0 mg/kg.

The V gene is TRBV9, the J gene TRBJ1-6; D gene unclear. The TCR comes from an adult with an advanced solid tumor such as melanoma, head and neck, liver or kidney cancer. The specimen comprised CD4+ or CD8+ T cells sorted from blood, sampled in a trial of the OX40 agonist ivuxolimab. Here the CDR3 DNA reads TGTGCCAGCAGCGTAGATCAAGGGTACGATTCACCCCTCCACTTT. Translating gives CASSVDQGYDSPLHF.